This TCR beta chain was found in a study of CD8 T cells in Susac syndrome. Isolation of CD8+ and CD4+ T cells was performed negatively, whereas enrichment of TEMRA cells was done by FACS. Deletions cut 1 base from V and 3 bases from J, with 12 bases between. Per germline, CDR1 SGHVS and CDR2 FQNEAQ. The CDR3 sequence is 15 residues long. RNA amounts of about 0.5 to 1 ug underwent reverse transcription with random hexamers. The amplification used immunoSEQ multiplex PCR on TCR beta CDR3; it spanned 54 Vbeta and 13 Jbeta. TCRdb analysed the immunoSEQ multiplex PCR reads with MiXCR anew, one entry per CDR3 protein. This table holds hundreds of thousands of distinct CDR3 sequences, 75% to 85% found once.

The origin of this receptor is a human donor with multiple sclerosis. Sequencing was done on a sample of CD8+ T cells from PBMCs. The chain links TRBV7-8 to TRBJ1-2; D remains unclear. CDR3 DNA sequence: TGTGCCAGCAGCTTAGGGAGATCATTCTACTATGGCTACACCTTC. Translating gives CASSLGRSFYYGYTF.